Sequencing of this T cell receptor (beta chain) was carried out in a study of blood T cell repertoires in COVID-19. Study context: Samples representing acute and convalescent COVID-19 were sourced from the United States, Italy and Spain.

CDR1 SGHNT and CDR2 YYREEE come from the germline V gene (reference sequence). This CDR3 has 12 residues. The V end lost 4 bases, the J end lost 3 bases, and 7 bases lay between the germline ends. The data were produced by immunoSEQ multiplex PCR, yet TCRdb's version contains in-frame clones alone and is incomplete. Of 35,000 to 50,000 clones listed, around 82% are singletons. The sequence came from a woman aged 65 to 85 with acute or convalescent COVID-19. The specimen was peripheral blood. The chain recombines TRBV5-4 with TRBJ1-1; a possible D gene is TRBD1 (6 bases). This CDR3 reads CASSPGDTEAFF. CDR3 coding DNA: TGTGCCAGCAGCCCAGGGGACACTGAAGCTTTCTTT.